The clone carrying this T cell receptor (beta chain) has just a few counts. These data are taken from a study of blood T cells in healthy people across ages. This CDR3 has 21 residues. Per germline, CDR1 KGHDR and CDR2 SFDVKD. With 1 base clipped from V and 0 bases from J, the junction kept 14 bases outside the gene matches. The use of a sample-barcoded 5' primer and a J-beta primer mix characterized a second PCR of about 7 to 12 cycles. TCRdb used MiXCR to reprocess the 5' RACE reads, holding one entry per CDR3 protein. This table has about 730,000 distinct CDR3 sequences, more than 40% appearing once.

The genes are TRBV24-1 and TRBJ2-3; 11 positions agree with TRBD2. The TCR originated in an older woman in good health. Sequenced material: blood. CDR3 amino acids: CATSDLRNPGLAVFSTDTQYF. The CDR3, as DNA: TGTGCCACCAGTGATTTACGCAACCCGGGACTAGCGGTTTTTAGCACAGATACGCAGTATTTT.